Reported below is one T cell receptor beta chain. This receptor's antigen is unknown. Nothing much larger sits one base from this clone, and base qualities are not available. This sample is part of a study of Graves' ophthalmopathy and Graves' hyperthyroidism (dated by TCRdb to 2017 to 2018). With respect to the entire study: Peripheral blood was collected at initial diagnosis, prior to any treatment. To explore V-J signatures that separate ophthalmopathy from hyperthyroidism, a discovery set of about a hundred patients was enrolled, consisting of about 45 with ophthalmopathy and about 60 with stable hyperthyroidism. In five to seven hyperthyroidism patients, T-cell repertoires of thyroid tissue and blood were compared. In total, 120 to 150 blood samples were TCR-sequenced: roughly 45 ophthalmopathy, some 75 hyperthyroidism and some 17 hyperthyroidism-to-ophthalmopathy patients. Following sampling, methimazole starting at 30 mg daily was administered to hyperthyroidism patients, and high-dose intravenous methylprednisolone was administered to ophthalmopathy patients. The study used TCR beta repertoire signatures to distinguish Graves' ophthalmopathy from Graves' hyperthyroidism and to predict progression to ophthalmopathy. The independent validation cohort included under 20 hyperthyroidism patients plus 17 patients who later progressed from hyperthyroidism to ophthalmopathy. The full study reports these points: In validation, the model predicted ophthalmopathy progression with 70.59% sensitivity and roughly 72% specificity; around twelve predicted patients were CT-confirmed with GO in a median of approximately 6.5 months. Among expanded thyroid clonotypes with frequency above 0.001, most also showed up in blood, which suggests that blood repertoires may reflect the thyroid immune response. Sample size was not statistically predetermined, and group allocation was not concealed from the investigators. In cross-validation, the 13-signature model distinguished ophthalmopathy from stable hyperthyroidism with around 90% sensitivity and over 81% specificity, while in the test set the corresponding values were about 80% and 75%.

Including the terminal cysteine and phenylalanine, the CDR3 comprises 13 residues. The CDR3 DNA has 39 bases and is translated from base 1. V drops 11 bases and J drops 10 bases, leaving 18 bases in between. The CDR1 and CDR2 encoded by the germline V gene (reference sequence) are LNHDA and SQIVND. TCR beta CDR3 regions were amplified from RNA transcripts for repertoire sequencing. The first round of RT-PCR was done with HTBI primers and the Qiagen OneStep RT-PCR kit, and was followed by a second round of multiplex PCR, then size selection and purification. Libraries were sequenced on an Illumina HiSeq2000 using paired-end 100 bp reads. In the source study's methods: Reads were processed with SOAPnuke, discarding reads with adapters, uncalled bases, mean Phred below 15, or no exact constant-primer or identifier match. High-quality paired reads were merged with COPE v1.2.5. Clonotypes were defined as unique nucleotide sequences and were aligned to IMGT TRB V, D and J references using MiTCR v1.1. Only V-J combinations with frequency above 0.0001 were analysed, covering more than 99% of repertoires. For each V-J combination, a TCR clonal expansion and chaos score was defined as F50 clonal expansion divided by the chaos observed in the TCRdist matrix. Welch's t-statistics and random forest were used to reduce features to approximately 13 V-J combinations, which were fed into a naive Bayes classifier. The Morisita-Horn index was used to measure how similar the thyroid and blood repertoires were. Clones were called with MiXCR by TCRdb after fastp trimmed the public reads at Q25, and only in-frame beta chains were retained. Rows with a matching CDR3 protein are joined into one entry that keeps the most common DNA and genes. TCRdb, not the original authors, processed these V and J calls. The sample table lists approximately 700,000 distinct CDR3 sequences, roughly 41% of them with a count of one. Of the sample, 40% to 45% falls within the top ten clones.

Patients with ophthalmopathy had moderately to severely active disease, with a Clinical Activity Score of 3 or more, a NOSPECS grade of 4 or more, and a disease duration of less than 3 months. Patients with other autoimmune diseases, uncontrolled infections, pregnancy or lactation were excluded from the study. Diagnosis was based on clinical symptoms, serum thyroxine, TRAb, thyroid ultrasound and orbital computed tomography. PBMCs were isolated from approximately 10 ml of fresh peripheral blood by Ficoll-Paque density gradient centrifugation. Total RNA was extracted using Trizol reagent, and RNA quality was checked on an Agilent 2100 Bioanalyzer.

Sequencing used peripheral blood. The V and J segments used are TRBV19 and TRBJ1-6; the D gene is perhaps TRBD1, from 6 matching bases. The clonotype was recovered from an adult man with Graves' ophthalmopathy. The nucleotide sequence is TGTGCCTGGGGGCCAGGGGCAGGGTCACCCCTCCACTTT. The resulting protein is CAWGPGAGSPLHF.